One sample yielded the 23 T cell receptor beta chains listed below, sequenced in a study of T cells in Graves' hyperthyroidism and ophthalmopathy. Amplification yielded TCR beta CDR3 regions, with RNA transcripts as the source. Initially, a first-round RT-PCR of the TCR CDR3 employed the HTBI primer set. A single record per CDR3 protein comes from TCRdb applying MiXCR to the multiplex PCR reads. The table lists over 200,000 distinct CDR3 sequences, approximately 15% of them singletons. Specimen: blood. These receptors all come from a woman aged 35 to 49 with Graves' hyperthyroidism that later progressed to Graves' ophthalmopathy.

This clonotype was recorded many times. CDR3 amino acids: CSASSSGQLTGELFF. The CDR3 DNA sequence: TGCAGTGCTTCCTCTTCGGGACAACTCACCGGGGAGCTGTTTTTT. This chain links TRBV20-1 with TRBJ2-2; D possibly corresponds to TRBD1 (6 bases). The germline V gene encodes CDR1 DFQATT and CDR2 SNEGSKA (reference sequence). The length of the CDR3 is 15 residues. V was trimmed by 5 bases and J by 4 bases, leaving 17 bases between them.

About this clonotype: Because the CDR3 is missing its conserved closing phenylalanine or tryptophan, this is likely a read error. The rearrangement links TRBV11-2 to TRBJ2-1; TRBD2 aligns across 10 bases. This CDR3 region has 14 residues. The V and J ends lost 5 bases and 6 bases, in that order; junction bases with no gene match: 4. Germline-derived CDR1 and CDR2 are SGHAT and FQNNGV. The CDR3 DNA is TGTGCCAGCAGCCTAGCGGGAGATGTCAATGAGCAGTTCGTC. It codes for CASSLAGDVNEQFV.

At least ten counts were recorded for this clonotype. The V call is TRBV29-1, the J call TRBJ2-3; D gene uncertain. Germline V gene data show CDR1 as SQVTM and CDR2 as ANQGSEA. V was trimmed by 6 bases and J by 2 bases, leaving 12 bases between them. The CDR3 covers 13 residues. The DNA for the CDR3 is TGCAGCGTGGGCGGCGTACTCACAGATACGCAGTATTTT. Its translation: CSVGGVLTDTQYF.

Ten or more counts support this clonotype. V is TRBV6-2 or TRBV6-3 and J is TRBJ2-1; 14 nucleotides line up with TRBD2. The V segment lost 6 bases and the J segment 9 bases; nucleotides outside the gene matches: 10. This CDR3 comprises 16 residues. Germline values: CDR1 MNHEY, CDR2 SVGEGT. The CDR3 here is CASRRGTSGSRSEQFF. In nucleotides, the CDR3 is TGTGCCAGCAGGCGCGGGACTAGCGGGAGTCGCAGTGAGCAGTTCTTC.

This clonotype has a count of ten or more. The CDR3 loop reads CASSLFRRPILTGELFF. CDR3 sequence (DNA): TGTGCCAGCAGCTTATTTCGACGACCCATCCTCACCGGGGAGCTGTTTTTT. The V and J genes are TRBV11-2 and TRBJ2-2; no clear D. The CDR3 has 17 residues. The V and J ends lost 2 bases and 4 bases respectively, with 17 bases between them. The germline V gene encodes CDR1 SGHAT and CDR2 FQNNGV.

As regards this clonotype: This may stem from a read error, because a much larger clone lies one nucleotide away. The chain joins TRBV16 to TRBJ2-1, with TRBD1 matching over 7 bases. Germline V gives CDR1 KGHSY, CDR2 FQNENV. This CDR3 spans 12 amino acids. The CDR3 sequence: CDSSQTPGQKFF. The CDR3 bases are TGTGACAGCAGCCAGACACCGGGACAGAAGTTCTTC.

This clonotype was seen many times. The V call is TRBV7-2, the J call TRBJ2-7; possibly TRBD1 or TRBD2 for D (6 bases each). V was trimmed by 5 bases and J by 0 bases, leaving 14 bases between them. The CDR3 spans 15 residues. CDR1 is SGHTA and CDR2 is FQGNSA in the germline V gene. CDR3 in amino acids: CASSAGDLSSYEQYF. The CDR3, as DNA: TGTGCCAGCAGCGCAGGGGACTTAAGCTCCTACGAGCAGTACTTC.

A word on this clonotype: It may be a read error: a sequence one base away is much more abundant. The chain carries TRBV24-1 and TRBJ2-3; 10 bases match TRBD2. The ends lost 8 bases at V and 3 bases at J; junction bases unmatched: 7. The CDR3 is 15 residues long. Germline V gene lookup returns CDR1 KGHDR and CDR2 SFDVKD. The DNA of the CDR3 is TGTGCCACCAATGACAGCGGGAGGGGGACAGATACGCAGTATTTT. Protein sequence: CATNDSGRGTDTQYF.

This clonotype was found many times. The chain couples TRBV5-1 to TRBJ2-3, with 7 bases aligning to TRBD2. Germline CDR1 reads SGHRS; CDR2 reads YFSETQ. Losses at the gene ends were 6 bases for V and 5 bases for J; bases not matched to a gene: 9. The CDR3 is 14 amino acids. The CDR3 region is CASNSGRTKDTQYF. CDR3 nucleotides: TGCGCCAGCAACTCCGGGAGGACGAAAGATACGCAGTATTTT.

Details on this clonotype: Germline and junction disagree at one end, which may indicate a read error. Here the CDR3 reads CATSLYPVLAGGDEQYF. As DNA, the CDR3 is TGTGCCACCAGTTTATACCCGGTGCTAGCGGGAGGGGACGAGCAGTACTTC. The genes are TRBV28 and TRBJ2-7, with TRBD2 matching over 12 bases. CDR3 length equals 17 residues. Germline V gene data show CDR1 as MDHEN and CDR2 as SYDVKM.

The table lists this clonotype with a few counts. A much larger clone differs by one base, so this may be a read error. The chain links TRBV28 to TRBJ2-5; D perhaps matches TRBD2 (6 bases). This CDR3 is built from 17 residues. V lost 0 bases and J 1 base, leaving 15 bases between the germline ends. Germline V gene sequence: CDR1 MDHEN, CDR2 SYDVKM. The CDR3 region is CASSLWGTVGSQETQYF. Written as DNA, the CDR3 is TGTGCCAGCAGTTTATGGGGGACTGTTGGTAGCCAAGAGACCCAGTACTTC.

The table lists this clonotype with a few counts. The CDR3 is CASSQRPSKSRGGQETQYF. The CDR3 DNA is TGCGCCAGCAGCCAACGCCCCAGTAAGTCGCGAGGAGGTCAAGAGACCCAGTACTTC. The chain couples TRBV4-1 to TRBJ2-5, with a tentative D call TRBD2 (5 bases). The V gene lost 2 bases and the J gene lost 2 bases, with 24 bases spanning the gap. CDR1 is MGHRA, CDR2 YSYEKL, per germline. This CDR3 contains 19 residues.

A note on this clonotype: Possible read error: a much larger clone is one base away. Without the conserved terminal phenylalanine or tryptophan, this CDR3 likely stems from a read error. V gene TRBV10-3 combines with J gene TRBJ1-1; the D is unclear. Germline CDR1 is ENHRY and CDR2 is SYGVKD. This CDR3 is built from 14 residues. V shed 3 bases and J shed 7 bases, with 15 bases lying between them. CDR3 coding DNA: TGTGCCATCAGTGACGGGCCAACAAAGGGTGAAGCTTTCCTT. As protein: CAISDGPTKGEAFL.

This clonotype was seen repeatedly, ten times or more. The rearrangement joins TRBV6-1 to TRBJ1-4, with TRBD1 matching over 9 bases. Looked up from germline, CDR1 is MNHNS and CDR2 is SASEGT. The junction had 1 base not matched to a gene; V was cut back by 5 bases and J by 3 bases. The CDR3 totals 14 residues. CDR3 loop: CASSTGGPNEKLFF. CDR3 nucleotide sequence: TGTGCCAGCAGTACAGGGGGCCCTAATGAAAAACTGTTTTTT.

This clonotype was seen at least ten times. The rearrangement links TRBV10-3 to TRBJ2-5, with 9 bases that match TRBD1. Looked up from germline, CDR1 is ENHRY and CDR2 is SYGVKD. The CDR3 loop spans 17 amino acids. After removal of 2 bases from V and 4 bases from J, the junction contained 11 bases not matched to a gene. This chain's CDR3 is CAISENPGQGVAETQYF. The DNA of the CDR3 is TGTGCCATCAGTGAGAATCCGGGACAGGGAGTAGCAGAGACCCAGTACTTC.

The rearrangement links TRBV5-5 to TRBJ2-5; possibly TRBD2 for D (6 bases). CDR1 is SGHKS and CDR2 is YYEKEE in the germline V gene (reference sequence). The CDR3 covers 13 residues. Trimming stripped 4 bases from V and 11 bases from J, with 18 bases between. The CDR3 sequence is CASSHPSGTLQYF. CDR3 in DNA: TGTGCCAGCAGCCACCCCAGTGGGACTCTACAGTACTTC.

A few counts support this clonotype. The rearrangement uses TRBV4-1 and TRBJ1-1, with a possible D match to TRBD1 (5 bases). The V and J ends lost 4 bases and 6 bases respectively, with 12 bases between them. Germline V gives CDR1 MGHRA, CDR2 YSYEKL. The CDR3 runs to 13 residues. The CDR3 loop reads CASSPWGVAEAFF. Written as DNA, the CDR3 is TGCGCCAGCAGCCCCTGGGGGGTCGCTGAAGCTTTCTTT.

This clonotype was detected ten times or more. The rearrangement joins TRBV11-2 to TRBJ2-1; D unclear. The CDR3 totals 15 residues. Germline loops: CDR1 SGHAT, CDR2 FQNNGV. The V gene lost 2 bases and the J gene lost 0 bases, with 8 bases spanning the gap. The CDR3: CASSLLTRSYNEQFF. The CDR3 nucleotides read TGTGCCAGCAGCTTATTGACTCGCTCCTACAATGAGCAGTTCTTC.

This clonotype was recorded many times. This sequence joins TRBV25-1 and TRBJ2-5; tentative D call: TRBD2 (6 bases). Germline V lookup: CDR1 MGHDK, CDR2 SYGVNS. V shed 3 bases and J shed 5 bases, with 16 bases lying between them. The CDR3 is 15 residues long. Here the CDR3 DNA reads TGTGCCAGCAGTGACCCCGGGGACTCCGGGGAGACCCAGTACTTC. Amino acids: CASSDPGDSGETQYF. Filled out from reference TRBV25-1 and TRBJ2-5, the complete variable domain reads EADIYQTPRYLVIGTGKKITLECSQTMGHDKMYWYQQDPGMELHLIHYSYGVNSTEKGDLSSESTVSRIRTEHFPLTLESARPSHTSQYLCASSDPGDSGETQYFGPGTRLLVL.

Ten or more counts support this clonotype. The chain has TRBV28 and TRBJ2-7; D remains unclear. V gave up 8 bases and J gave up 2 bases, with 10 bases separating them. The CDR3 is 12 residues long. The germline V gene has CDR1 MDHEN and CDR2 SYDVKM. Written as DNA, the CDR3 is TGTGCCAGCGGGATAGAACCCTACGAGCAGTACTTC. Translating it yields CASGIEPYEQYF.

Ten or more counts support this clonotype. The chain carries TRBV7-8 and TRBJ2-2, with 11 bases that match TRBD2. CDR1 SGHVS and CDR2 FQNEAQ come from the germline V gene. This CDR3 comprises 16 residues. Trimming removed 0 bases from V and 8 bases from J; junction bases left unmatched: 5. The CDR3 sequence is CASSLARASGRGELFF. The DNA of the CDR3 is TGTGCCAGCAGCTTAGCTCGGGCTAGCGGGAGGGGGGAGCTGTTTTTT.

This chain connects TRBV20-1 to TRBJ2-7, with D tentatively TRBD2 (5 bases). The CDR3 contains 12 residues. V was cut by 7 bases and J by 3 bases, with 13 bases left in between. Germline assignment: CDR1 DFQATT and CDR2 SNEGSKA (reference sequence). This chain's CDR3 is CSGGLVGYEQYF. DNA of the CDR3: TGCAGTGGAGGGTTGGTAGGCTACGAGCAGTACTTC.

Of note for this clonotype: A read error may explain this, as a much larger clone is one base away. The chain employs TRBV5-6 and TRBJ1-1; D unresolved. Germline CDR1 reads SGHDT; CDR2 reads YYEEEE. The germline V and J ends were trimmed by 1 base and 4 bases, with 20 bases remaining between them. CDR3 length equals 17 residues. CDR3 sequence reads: CASSLRGRAVDGTEAFF. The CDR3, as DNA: TGTGCCAGCAGCTTGAGAGGACGGGCCGTGGATGGCACTGAAGCTTTCTTT.